A single T cell receptor (beta chain) is shown here with its context. This CDR3 spans 11 amino acids. In germline, CDR1 is MNHNY, CDR2 SVGAGI (reference sequence). Deletions cut 1 base from V and 11 bases from J, with 8 bases between. The source of the sample is a study of blood T cell repertoires in COVID-19. Data came from immunoSEQ multiplex PCR; TCRdb stores just in-frame clones and leaves some out. Of about 110,000 clones in the sample, 85% to 90% are singletons; the top ten hold 4% to 5%. The rearrangement links TRBV6-6 to TRBJ1-1, with D uncertain. This clonotype was sampled from a man aged 50 to 60 with acute or convalescent COVID-19. Sequences were obtained from peripheral blood. CDR3 nucleotide sequence: TGTGCCAGCAGTTACTTGGAGTTGGCTTTCTTT. Its translation is CASSYLELAFF.